These 10 T cell receptor beta chains originate from one sample sequenced in a study of T cells in Graves' hyperthyroidism and ophthalmopathy. The investigators amplified TCR beta CDR3 regions from RNA transcripts. The HTBI primer set was used in a first-round RT-PCR of the TCR CDR3. TCRdb fed the multiplex PCR reads into MiXCR, producing one record per CDR3 protein. The table shows under 650,000 distinct CDR3 sequences, with 15% to 20% occurring only once. The sample taken for sequencing was blood. Every receptor here comes from a woman aged 30 to 39 with Graves' hyperthyroidism.

The chain recombines TRBV9 with TRBJ1-1; tentatively, D is TRBD1 (6 bases). From germline, CDR1 is SGDLS and CDR2 YYNGEE. The CDR3 runs to 15 residues. V dropped 4 bases and J dropped 4 bases, with 17 bases sitting between them. The CDR3 loop is CASSPFGEGGTEAFF. DNA for the CDR3: TGTGCCAGCAGCCCTTTTGGGGAGGGGGGCACTGAAGCTTTCTTT. The full variable domain, rest sourced from reference TRBV9 and TRBJ1-1, is DSGVTQTPKHLITATGQRVTLRCSPRSGDLSVYWYQQSLDQGLQFLIQYYNGEERAKGNILERFSAQQFPDLHSELNLSSLELGDSALYFCASSPFGEGGTEAFFGQGTRLTVV.

This clonotype was counted a few times. This chain links TRBV4-1 with TRBJ2-2; D perhaps matches TRBD1 (6 bases). CDR3 length: 19 amino acids. Germline assignment: CDR1 MGHRA and CDR2 YSYEKL. V was clipped by 0 bases and J by 0 bases, with 17 bases between them. CDR3: CASSQEGGGRRTNTGELFF. CDR3 coding DNA: TGCGCCAGCAGCCAAGAAGGGGGTGGGCGGAGGACGAACACCGGGGAGCTGTTTTTT.

This rearrangement joins TRBV28 to TRBJ1-3; D is unclear. The CDR3 is made up of 13 amino acids. V was shortened by 6 bases and J by 16 bases, with 22 bases between the two germline ends. CDR1 MDHEN and CDR2 SYDVKM come from the germline V gene. The CDR3, as DNA: TGTGCCAGCAGCCCCCGACTAGCGGGAGGACGTTATTTT. Translated, it gives CASSPRLAGGRYF.

This clonotype was seen many times. This sequence joins TRBV28 and TRBJ2-1; no reliable D call. The germline V gene encodes CDR1 MDHEN and CDR2 SYDVKM. The V and J ends lost 4 bases and 0 bases respectively, with 10 bases between them. The CDR3 contains 15 residues. The CDR3 nucleotides read TGTGCCAGCAGTTCCCCGGCCACCTCCTACAATGAGCAGTTCTTC. Encoded protein: CASSSPATSYNEQFF.

Many counts were recorded for this clonotype. This sequence joins TRBV2 and TRBJ1-1, with TRBD1 as a possible D gene (6 bases). This CDR3 region has 13 residues. V lost 4 bases to trimming and J lost 8 bases, with 14 bases between them. Germline V lookup: CDR1 SNHLY, CDR2 FYNNEI. CDR3 nucleotides: TGTGCCAGCAGTGTGAACCCGGGACAAGAAGCTTTCTTT. Amino acids: CASSVNPGQEAFF.

The gene calls are TRBV7-9 and TRBJ2-6; tentatively, D is TRBD2 (5 bases). Germline V CDR1 and CDR2: SEHNR, FQNEAQ (reference sequence). V was trimmed by 1 base and J by 0 bases, leaving 10 bases between them. This CDR3 has 17 residues. This CDR3 is CASSLDRGVSGANVLTF. CDR3 bases: TGTGCCAGCAGCTTAGATCGGGGTGTCTCTGGGGCCAACGTCCTGACTTTC.

This clonotype was seen at least ten times. The chain uses TRBV29-1 and TRBJ2-6; no definite D call. The CDR3 contains 12 residues. Germline CDR1 SQVTM, CDR2 ANQGSEA. V was shortened by 6 bases and J by 0 bases, with 3 bases between the two germline ends. In nucleotides, the CDR3 is TGCAGCGTCAGCTCTGGGGCCAACGTCCTGACTTTC. This gives the protein CSVSSGANVLTF.

This clonotype has ten or more counts. This chain joins TRBV28 and TRBJ2-3, with 8 nucleotides matching TRBD1. The CDR3 runs 14 residues. Germline CDR1 MDHEN, CDR2 SYDVKM. V lost 10 bases to trimming and J lost 4 bases; unmatched junction nucleotides: 10. The CDR3 protein is CAISRDRGSDTQYF. DNA for the CDR3: TGTGCCATCTCCCGTGACAGGGGATCAGATACGCAGTATTTT.

There are many counts of this clonotype. This rearrangement joins TRBV13 to TRBJ2-4; 8 nucleotides align to TRBD1. With V trimmed by 3 bases and J by 7 bases, 2 bases remained unmatched. The CDR3 is made up of 13 amino acids. Germline V CDR1 and CDR2: PRHDT, FYEKMQ (reference sequence). The CDR3 loop reads CASSLGQDNIQYF. Here the CDR3 DNA reads TGTGCCAGCAGCTTGGGACAGGATAACATTCAGTACTTC.

The CDR3: CASSSGALSGRVLDEQFF. The DNA for the CDR3 is TGTGCCAGCAGCTCGGGTGCCCTTAGCGGGAGGGTCTTGGATGAGCAGTTCTTC. The chain has TRBV13 and TRBJ2-1; TRBD2 matches at 11 bases. The V and J ends lost 4 bases and 8 bases, in that order; junction bases with no gene match: 16. This CDR3 contains 18 residues. In germline, CDR1 is PRHDT, CDR2 FYEKMQ (reference sequence). The entire variable domain, with the rest obtained from reference TRBV13 and TRBJ2-1, is as follows: AAGVIQSPRHLIKEKRETATLKCYPIPRHDTVYWYQQGPGQDPQFLISFYEKMQSDKGSIPDRFSAQQFSDYHSELNMSSLELGDSALYFCASSSGALSGRVLDEQFFGPGTRLTVL.